The 7 T cell receptor beta chains in this list originate from one sample, sequenced in a study of cytomegalovirus exposure and HLA in healthy donors. The PCR was carried out with 60 Vbeta primers and 13 Jbeta primers. The method was immunoSEQ multiplex PCR; TCRdb's version includes in-frame clones alone and lacks a portion of them. The sample has about 180,000 clones; more than 60% are singletons. Sequenced material: PBMCs. The source is a woman in her 50s in good health and CMV-seropositive.

The genes are TRBV30 and TRBJ2-7; possibly TRBD2 for D (5 bases). The CDR3 has 13 amino acids. Deletions cut 3 bases from V and 0 bases from J, with 9 bases between. CDR1 GTSNPN and CDR2 SVGIG come from the germline V gene (reference sequence). This chain's CDR3 is CAWRSAGSYEQYF. CDR3 bases: TGTGCCTGGAGATCTGCGGGCTCCTACGAGCAGTACTTC.

The gene calls are TRBV27 and TRBJ2-7; TRBD1 is a possible D gene (6 bases). The germline V and J ends were trimmed by 6 bases and 3 bases, with 21 bases remaining between them. CDR3 length: 16 residues. Germline loops: CDR1 MNHEY, CDR2 SMNVEV (reference sequence). In nucleotides, the CDR3 is TGTGCCAGCAGCCCCCTCAGGGGCCAGGGGTACTACGAGCAGTACTTC. Translation gives CASSPLRGQGYYEQYF.

The chain links TRBV6-6 to TRBJ2-3; TRBD2 agrees at 10 bases. With V trimmed by 1 base and J by 4 bases, 5 bases remained unmatched. CDR3 length: 16 amino acids. Germline V gene lookup returns CDR1 MNHNY and CDR2 SVGAGI (reference sequence). CDR3 DNA: TGTGCCAGCAGTTACTTGCCTAGCGGGAGTTCAGATACGCAGTATTTT. Protein: CASSYLPSGSSDTQYF.

The chain joins TRBV30 to TRBJ1-1, with a weak D call TRBD1 (6 bases). V was trimmed by 4 bases and J by 2 bases, leaving 11 bases between them. The CDR3 runs 13 residues. CDR1 and CDR2 from the germline V gene are GTSNPN and SVGIG (reference sequence). The CDR3 sequence is CAWNGQPNTEAFF. The CDR3 nucleotides are TGTGCCTGGAATGGACAGCCCAACACTGAAGCTTTCTTT.

This sequence joins TRBV21-1 and TRBJ2-7; the table names TRBD1, a call not compared with the DNA. TRBV21-1 is designated a pseudogene. There are 17 residues in the CDR3. The CDR3 protein is CASNQRGNRLPSYEQYF. CDR3 bases: TGTGCCAGCAATCAGAGGGGGAACAGACTACCCTCCTACGAGCAGTACTTC.

The chain links TRBV5-6 to TRBJ2-5; 10 positions match TRBD1. V shed 2 bases, J shed 5 bases, and the junction held 6 bases outside the gene matches. The CDR3 covers 15 residues. The germline V gene encodes CDR1 SGHDT and CDR2 YYEEEE. The CDR3 region has the DNA TGTGCCAGCAGCTTCGGGACAGGGGTACGGGAGACCCAGTACTTC. Amino acid sequence: CASSFGTGVRETQYF.

This chain connects TRBV28 to TRBJ1-5; tentatively, D is TRBD1 (6 bases). This CDR3 contains 17 residues. Trimming pared 4 bases from V and 3 bases from J, leaving 19 bases between. Germline V lookup: CDR1 MDHEN, CDR2 SYDVKM. The CDR3 is CASSSSGGGQVNQPQHF. The CDR3 DNA is TGTGCCAGCAGTTCAAGTGGGGGGGGGCAGGTCAATCAGCCCCAGCATTTT. The full variable domain, in which reference TRBV28 and TRBJ1-5 provide the parts outside the CDR3, is DVKVTQSSRYLVKRTGEKVFLECVQDMDHENMFWYRQDPGLGLRLIYFSYDVKMKEKGDIPEGYSVSREKKERFSLILESASTNQTSMYLCASSSSGGGQVNQPQHFGDGTRLSIL.